The rows below give T cell receptor beta chains drawn from one sample of a study of T cells expressing NK-cell markers. TCRdb reprocessed the 5' RACE reads, keeping one entry per CDR3 protein, no DNA. The sample holds about 260,000 distinct CDR3 sequences. The sequenced material came from blood T cells: a sorted CD56 or NKG2C T cell subset, CD4+ or CD8+ T cells, or bulk PBMC T cells (not recorded which). All receptors come from a man aged 18 to 30 in good health. Both conserved end residues are part of each CDR3.

J | V | CDR3
TRBJ2-7 | TRBV7-8 | CASRWGLADPYEQYF
TRBJ2-1 | TRBV6-5 | CASSYSGLRSDEQFF
TRBJ2-5 | TRBV6-1 | CASNPAGGETQYF
TRBJ1-2 | TRBV6-1 | CASSEWTGPNYGYTF
TRBJ1-5 | TRBV24-1 | CATSESDRGPLAQHF
TRBJ2-1 | TRBV14 | CASSQVKGGTHDFPYNEQFF
TRBJ2-5 | TRBV7-6 | CASSFNRDRGRKETQYF
TRBJ2-1 | TRBV20-1 | CSARDVSGSKVNEQFF
TRBJ2-2 | TRBV5-1 | CASSLAGGADTGELFF
TRBJ2-3 | TRBV6-1 | CASRRRSSGGTDTQYF
TRBJ2-1 | TRBV29-1 | CSVEVGGNNEQFF
TRBJ2-4 | TRBV12-3/TRBV12-4 | CASSFMQGGNIQYF
TRBJ2-1 | TRBV7-2 | CASRPAGLAYEQFF
TRBJ2-2 | TRBV29-1 | CSVESLANTGELFF
TRBJ2-1 | TRBV18 | CASSPGLVFGYEQFF
TRBJ2-1 | TRBV11-2 | CASSFFSVGSGRVVEQFF
TRBJ2-4 | TRBV29-1 | CSVRLAKNIQYF
TRBJ2-3 | TRBV18 | CASSPDTGLMTDTQYF